Below, 21 T cell receptor beta chains from the same sample are listed, as sequenced in a study of sequential checkpoint blockade in melanoma (dated by TCRdb to between 2018 and 2021). Library prep was done by the immunoSEQ multiplex PCR assay. TCRdb re-hosts the immuneACCESS table, in-frame sequences only. Its copies lack some clones; in the studies checked, an unresolved V gene accounts for under half of them, and the cause for the rest is not known. In all, the sample holds roughly 2,200 clones, and around 34% of those were seen once. 13% of the sample comes from the top ten. Taken with the paper, the label for treatment or condition translates to: randomized to nivolumab then ipilimumab (arm A) or the reverse (arm B). Sequencing was performed on tumor tissue (inferred from file names), taken from a patient given nivolumab and ipilimumab in sequence. The origin of the receptors is a human donor with melanoma.

This clone was recorded only once. J is TRBJ1-5 and V is TRBV28; D might be TRBD1 (6 bases). The germline V and J ends were trimmed by 2 bases and 6 bases, with 20 bases remaining between them. CDR1 MDHEN and CDR2 SYDVKM come from the germline V gene. The CDR3 has 17 residues. The CDR3 sequence: CASSLGGRTGRGQPQHF. For the CDR3, the DNA is TGTGCCAGCAGTTTAGGGGGGAGAACAGGGCGGGGTCAGCCCCAGCATTTT.

The V call is TRBV18, the J call TRBJ2-3; D may correspond to TRBD1 or TRBD2 (5 bases each). V lost 2 bases, J lost 1 base, and 10 bases lay in between. The germline CDR1 and CDR2 sequences are KGHSH and LQKENI. The CDR3 has 15 residues. CDR3 protein: CASSPGGPGTDTQYF. The CDR3 nucleotides read TGTGCCAGCTCACCAGGGGGTCCAGGCACAGATACGCAGTATTTT.

This clone was observed a few times. V gene TRBV29-1 combines with J gene TRBJ2-2; TRBD1 is a possible D gene (6 bases). From germline, CDR1 is SQVTM and CDR2 ANQGSEA. Trimming took off 6 bases at V and 6 bases at J, with 14 bases between the two ends. The CDR3 contains 13 residues. CDR3 residues: CSVAPTGSGELFF. Here the CDR3 DNA reads TGCAGCGTAGCCCCGACAGGTTCCGGGGAGCTGTTTTTT.

This chain links TRBV6-8 with TRBJ2-1; 11 positions agree with TRBD2. The CDR3 runs 17 residues. Germline V gene sequence: CDR1 MNHGY, CDR2 SAAAGT. The ends lost 2 bases at V and 0 bases at J; junction bases unmatched: 3. The CDR3, as DNA: TGTGCCAGCAGTTACGGGACTAGCGGACGCTCCTACAATGAGCAGTTCTTC. It codes for CASSYGTSGRSYNEQFF.

The rearrangement joins TRBV29-1 to TRBJ2-3; 9 bases match TRBD1. Germline V gene lookup returns CDR1 SQVTM and CDR2 ANQGSEA. V trimming: 6 bases; J trimming: 4 bases; junction bases outside the gene matches: 5. This CDR3 has 13 residues. CDR3 protein: CSVPGQGADTQYF. DNA for the CDR3: TGCAGCGTGCCGGGACAGGGAGCAGATACGCAGTATTTT.

Within the sample, this clone is large (0.1 to 1%). The chain has TRBV29-1 and TRBJ2-7; 8 nucleotides line up with TRBD2. V was clipped by 6 bases and J by 5 bases; unmatched bases: 9. This CDR3 spans 13 amino acids. CDR1 SQVTM and CDR2 ANQGSEA come from the germline V gene. CDR3: CSVSGGGSNEQYF. The CDR3 region has the DNA TGCAGCGTGAGCGGGGGAGGCAGCAACGAGCAGTACTTC.

This clone came up a few times. The V call is TRBV7-1, the J call TRBJ2-2; the match to TRBD2 covers 8 bases. Being an ORF, TRBV7-1 has a function that is uncertain. V lost 6 bases to trimming and J lost 7 bases; unmatched junction nucleotides: 4. The CDR3 spans 13 residues. The chain's CDR3 is CASRERGYGELFF. In DNA form, the CDR3 reads TGTGCCAGCAGGGAGCGGGGGTACGGGGAGCTGTTTTTT.

In its sample, this clone was seen a few times. The gene calls are TRBV11-3 and TRBJ2-1, with D maybe TRBD1 (5 bases). The CDR3 has 14 amino acids. The germline V gene has CDR1 SGHNT and CDR2 YENEEA. Trimming removed 8 bases from V and 5 bases from J, with 16 bases in between. This chain's CDR3 is CASAPRAGNNEQFF. For the CDR3, the DNA is TGTGCCAGCGCCCCCAGGGCAGGGAACAATGAGCAGTTCTTC.

This chain uses TRBV14 with TRBJ2-5; possible D gene TRBD1, 5 bases. The germline V and J ends were trimmed by 2 bases and 5 bases, with 15 bases remaining between them. This CDR3 has 15 amino acids. Germline V CDR1 and CDR2: SGHDN, FVKESK. Here the CDR3 reads CASSQSGPTWETQYF. The CDR3 bases are TGTGCCAGCAGCCAATCAGGGCCGACATGGGAGACCCAGTACTTC. The variable domain in full, completed from reference TRBV14 and TRBJ2-5, reads EAGVTQFPSHSVIEKGQTVTLRCDPISGHDNLYWYRRVMGKEIKFLLHFVKESKQDESGMPNNRFLAERTGGTYSTLKVQPAELEDSGVYFCASSQSGPTWETQYFGPGTRLLVL.

V and J are TRBV5-1 and TRBJ2-6; a weak D match, TRBD1 (7 bases). From germline, CDR1 is SGHRS and CDR2 YFSETQ. The germline V and J ends were trimmed by 0 bases and 4 bases, with 32 bases remaining between them. There are 23 residues in the CDR3. DNA for the CDR3: TGCGCCAGCAGCTTGGATCGTCCCCTTTCCGGCGGGACAGATTTTGCAGGGGCCAACGTCCTGACTTTC. It codes for CASSLDRPLSGGTDFAGANVLTF. The variable domain in full, with the rest retrieved from reference TRBV5-1 and TRBJ2-6, is KAGVTQTPRYLIKTRGQQVTLSCSPISGHRSVSWYQQTPGQGLQFLFEYFSETQRNKGNFPGRFSGRQFSNSRSEMNVSTLELGDSALYLCASSLDRPLSGGTDFAGANVLTFGAGSRLTVL.

This clone was seen only a few times. This chain links TRBV28 with TRBJ1-1; D may be TRBD1 (6 bases). Germline V gene sequence: CDR1 MDHEN, CDR2 SYDVKM. This CDR3 region has 14 residues. Trimming removed 2 bases from V and 7 bases from J, with 14 bases in between. The CDR3 here is CASSLQGRGIEAFF. CDR3 DNA: TGTGCCAGCAGTTTACAGGGGCGCGGCATTGAAGCTTTCTTT.

The rearrangement links TRBV5-1 to TRBJ1-1, with D unclear. Germline loops: CDR1 SGHRS, CDR2 YFSETQ. The CDR3 consists of 14 residues. The germline V and J ends were trimmed by 0 bases and 2 bases, with 8 bases remaining between them. The CDR3: CASSLVLFNTEAFF. CDR3 nucleotide sequence: TGCGCCAGCAGCTTGGTTCTGTTTAACACTGAAGCTTTCTTT.

This clone was seen only a few times. The chain recombines TRBV6-8 with TRBJ1-2, with D perhaps matching TRBD1 (5 bases). This CDR3 has 14 residues. V gave up 2 bases and J gave up 4 bases, with 11 bases separating them. Per the germline V gene, CDR1 is MNHGY and CDR2 is SAAAGT. This CDR3 is CASSYNRGGYGYTF. The CDR3 DNA reads TGTGCCAGCAGTTACAATAGGGGCGGCTATGGCTACACCTTC.

V and J are TRBV19 and TRBJ1-4; 7 nucleotides match TRBD1. The CDR3 is made up of 14 amino acids. J was trimmed by 6 bases and V by 4 bases; bases with no gene match: 5. Germline V gives CDR1 LNHDA, CDR2 SQIVND (reference sequence). CDR3 sequence: CASSTRQGYEKLFF. The CDR3 bases are TGTGCCAGTAGTACCCGACAGGGTTATGAAAAACTGTTTTTT.

V usage is TRBV7-6 and J usage is TRBJ2-1; D is undetermined. V was clipped by 5 bases and J by 7 bases, with 18 bases between them. This CDR3 contains 15 residues. Germline V lookup: CDR1 SGHVS, CDR2 FNYEAQ. CDR3 sequence (DNA): TGTGCCAGCAGCCCGCCTTCGGACGGGTGGAATGAGCAGTTCTTC. Encoded protein: CASSPPSDGWNEQFF.

The chain uses TRBV19 and TRBJ2-2, with a tentative D call TRBD1 (5 bases). The CDR3 sequence is 14 residues long. Trimming pared 6 bases from V and 0 bases from J, leaving 8 bases between. Germline V lookup: CDR1 LNHDA, CDR2 SQIVND (reference sequence). Here the CDR3 reads CASSTTANTGELFF. Written as DNA, the CDR3 is TGTGCCAGTAGCACGACAGCGAACACCGGGGAGCTGTTTTTT.

The chain recombines TRBV28 with TRBJ1-4; 7 positions agree with TRBD1. This CDR3 is built from 13 residues. Germline V gene sequence: CDR1 MDHEN, CDR2 SYDVKM. The V segment lost 6 bases and the J segment 10 bases; nucleotides outside the gene matches: 8. Here the CDR3 DNA reads TGTGCCAGCAGACCCGACAGGGTTGGAAAACTGTTTTTT. Protein: CASRPDRVGKLFF.

This chain connects TRBV7-7 to TRBJ2-4; the match to TRBD2 covers 7 bases. The CDR3 runs 15 residues. Germline trimming cut 1 base from V and 3 bases from J; bases unmatched to any gene: 3. Germline lookup yields CDR1 SSHAT and CDR2 FNYEAQ (reference sequence). The CDR3 DNA is TGTGCCAGCAGCTTAGACCGGGACTACAAAAACATTCAGTACTTC. Protein sequence: CASSLDRDYKNIQYF.

By frequency in the sample, this clone is large. This chain joins TRBV10-3 and TRBJ1-1; no clear D. CDR3 size: 14 residues. CDR1 ENHRY and CDR2 SYGVKD come from the germline V gene. The V gene lost 1 base and the J gene lost 1 base, with 7 bases spanning the gap. This chain's CDR3 is CAISEFETNTEAFF. The DNA for the CDR3 is TGTGCCATCAGTGAGTTTGAGACGAACACTGAAGCTTTCTTT.

The chain employs TRBV9 and TRBJ2-3, with TRBD1 matching over 8 bases. J was trimmed by 1 base and V by 5 bases; bases with no gene match: 6. Germline assignment: CDR1 SGDLS and CDR2 YYNGEE. The length of the CDR3 is 15 residues. CDR3 DNA: TGTGCCAGCAGTGGACAGGGTTTGGGCACAGATACGCAGTATTTT. It translates to CASSGQGLGTDTQYF. The whole variable domain, filled in from reference TRBV9 and TRBJ2-3, reads DSGVTQTPKHLITATGQRVTLRCSPRSGDLSVYWYQQSLDQGLQFLIQYYNGEERAKGNILERFSAQQFPDLHSELNLSSLELGDSALYFCASSGQGLGTDTQYFGPGTRLTVL.

Sample share makes this clone large (0.1 to 1%). The chain is built from TRBV19 and TRBJ1-2; D is uncertain. CDR1 and CDR2 (germline): LNHDA, SQIVND (reference sequence). Trimming removed 5 bases from V and 0 bases from J, with 10 bases in between. The CDR3 sequence is 14 residues long. CDR3 nucleotide sequence: TGTGCCAGTAGTGGTCCGGTAGCTAACTATGGCTACACCTTC. It yields the protein CASSGPVANYGYTF.